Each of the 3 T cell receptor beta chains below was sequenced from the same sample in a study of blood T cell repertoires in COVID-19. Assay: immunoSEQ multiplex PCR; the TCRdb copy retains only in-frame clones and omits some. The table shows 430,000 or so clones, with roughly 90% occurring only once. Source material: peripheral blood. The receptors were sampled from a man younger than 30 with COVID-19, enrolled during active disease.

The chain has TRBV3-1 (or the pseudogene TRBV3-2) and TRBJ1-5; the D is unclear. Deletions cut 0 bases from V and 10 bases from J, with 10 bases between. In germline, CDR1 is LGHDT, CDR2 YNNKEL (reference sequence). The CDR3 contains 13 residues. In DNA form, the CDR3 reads TGTGCCAGCAGCCAAGATCGCCTCGGTCCCCAGCATTTT. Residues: CASSQDRLGPQHF.

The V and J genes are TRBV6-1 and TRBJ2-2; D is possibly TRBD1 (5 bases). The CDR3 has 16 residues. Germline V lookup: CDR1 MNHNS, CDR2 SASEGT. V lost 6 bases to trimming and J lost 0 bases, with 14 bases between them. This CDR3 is CASSELQGTNTGELFF. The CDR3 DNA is TGTGCCAGCAGCGAACTGCAGGGAACGAACACCGGGGAGCTGTTTTTT.

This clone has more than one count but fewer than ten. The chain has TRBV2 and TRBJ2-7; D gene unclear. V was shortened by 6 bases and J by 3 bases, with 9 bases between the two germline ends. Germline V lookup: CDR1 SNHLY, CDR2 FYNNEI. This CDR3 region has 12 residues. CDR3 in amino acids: CASSREVYEQYF. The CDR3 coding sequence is TGTGCCAGCAGCCGTGAGGTCTACGAGCAGTACTTC.